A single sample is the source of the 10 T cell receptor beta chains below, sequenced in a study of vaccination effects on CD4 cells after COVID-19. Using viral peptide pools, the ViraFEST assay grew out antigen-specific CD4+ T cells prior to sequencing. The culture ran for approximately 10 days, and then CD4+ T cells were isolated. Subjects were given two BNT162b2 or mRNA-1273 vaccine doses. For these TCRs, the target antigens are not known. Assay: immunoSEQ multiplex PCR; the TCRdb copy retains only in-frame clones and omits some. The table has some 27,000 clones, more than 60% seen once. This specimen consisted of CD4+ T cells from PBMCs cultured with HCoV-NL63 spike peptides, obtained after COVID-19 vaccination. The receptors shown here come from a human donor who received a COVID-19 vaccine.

DNA for the CDR3: TGTGCCAGCAGTTTAAGGAGGGACCCTATGATATACAATGAGCAGTTCTTC. Protein: CASSLRRDPMIYNEQFF. V is TRBV27 and J is TRBJ2-1, with D maybe TRBD2 (6 bases). Germline assignment: CDR1 MNHEY and CDR2 SMNVEV (reference sequence). Trimming removed 2 bases at V and 4 bases at J, with 18 bases between. The CDR3 has 17 residues.

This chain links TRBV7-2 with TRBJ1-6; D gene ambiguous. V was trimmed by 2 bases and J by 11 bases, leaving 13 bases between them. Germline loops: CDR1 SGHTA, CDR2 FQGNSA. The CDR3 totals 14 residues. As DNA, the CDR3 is TGTGCCAGCAGCTTAAACCACCCACCCGCACCCCTCCACTTT. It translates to CASSLNHPPAPLHF. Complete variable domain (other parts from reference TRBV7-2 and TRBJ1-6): GAGVSQSPSNKVTEKGKDVELRCDPISGHTALYWYRQSLGQGLEFLIYFQGNSAPDKSGLPSDRFSAERTGGSVSTLTIQRTQQEDSAVYLCASSLNHPPAPLHFGNGTRLTVT.

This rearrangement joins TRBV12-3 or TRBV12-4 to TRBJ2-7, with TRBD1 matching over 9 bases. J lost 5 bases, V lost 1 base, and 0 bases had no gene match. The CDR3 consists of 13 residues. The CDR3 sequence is CASSLGDRDEQYF. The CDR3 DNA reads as TGTGCCAGCAGTTTAGGGGACAGGGACGAGCAGTACTTC.

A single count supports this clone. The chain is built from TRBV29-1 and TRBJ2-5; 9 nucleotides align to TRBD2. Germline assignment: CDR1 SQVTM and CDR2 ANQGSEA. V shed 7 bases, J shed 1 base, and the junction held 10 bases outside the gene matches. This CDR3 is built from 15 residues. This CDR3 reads CSEINLAGPQETQYF. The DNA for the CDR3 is TGCAGCGAGATTAACCTAGCGGGACCCCAAGAGACCCAGTACTTC.

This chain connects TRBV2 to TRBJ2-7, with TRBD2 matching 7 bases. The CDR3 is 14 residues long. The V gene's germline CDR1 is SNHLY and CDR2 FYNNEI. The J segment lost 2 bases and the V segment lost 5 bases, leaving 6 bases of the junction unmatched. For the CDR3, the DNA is TGTGCCAGCAGTCCTAGCGGAACCCCCTACGAGCAGTACTTC. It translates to CASSPSGTPYEQYF.

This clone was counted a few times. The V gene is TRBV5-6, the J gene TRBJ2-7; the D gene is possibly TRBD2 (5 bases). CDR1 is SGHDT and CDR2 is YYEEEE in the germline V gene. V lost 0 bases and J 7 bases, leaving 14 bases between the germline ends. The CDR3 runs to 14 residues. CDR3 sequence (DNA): TGTGCCAGCAGCTTGGTTTCGGGATCGAGGGAGCAGTACTTC. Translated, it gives CASSLVSGSREQYF.

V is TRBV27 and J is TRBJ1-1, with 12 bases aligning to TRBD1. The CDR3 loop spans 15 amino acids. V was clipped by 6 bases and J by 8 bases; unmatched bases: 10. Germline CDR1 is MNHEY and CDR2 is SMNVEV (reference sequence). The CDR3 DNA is TGTGCCAGCAGACCGGGACAGGGGGCTCCCCGAGAAGCTTTCTTT. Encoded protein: CASRPGQGAPREAFF.

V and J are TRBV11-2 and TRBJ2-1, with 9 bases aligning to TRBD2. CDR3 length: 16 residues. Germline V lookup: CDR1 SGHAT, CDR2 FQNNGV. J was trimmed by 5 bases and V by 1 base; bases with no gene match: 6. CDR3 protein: CASSLGRLAGNNEQFF. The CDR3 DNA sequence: TGTGCCAGCAGCTTAGGGCGTCTAGCGGGAAACAATGAGCAGTTCTTC.

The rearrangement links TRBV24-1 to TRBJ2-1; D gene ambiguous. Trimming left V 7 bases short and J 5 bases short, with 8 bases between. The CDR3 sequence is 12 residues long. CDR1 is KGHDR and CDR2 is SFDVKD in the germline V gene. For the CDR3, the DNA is TGTGCCACCAGATCCAGAGACAATGAGCAGTTCTTC. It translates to CATRSRDNEQFF.

CDR3 region: CASSYSVGNEQFF. Here the CDR3 DNA reads TGTGCCAGCAGTTACTCAGTAGGGAATGAGCAGTTCTTC. The gene calls are TRBV6-5 and TRBJ2-1; no definite D call. CDR3 length: 13 amino acids. CDR1 and CDR2 (germline): MNHEY, SVGAGI. Trimming removed 0 bases from V and 7 bases from J, with 7 bases in between.